The 32 T cell receptor beta chains below come from one sample, sequenced in a study of Ad26.COV2.S vaccination and SARS-CoV-2 variants (dated by TCRdb to the early 2020s). Library preparation employed the immunoSEQ multiplex PCR assay. TCRdb mirrors the immuneACCESS table, restricted to in-frame sequences. Some clones are absent from its copies; in checked studies, under half trace to an unresolved V gene, and the reason for the others is unknown. This sample gives about 350,000 clones in total; around 92% of them show up just once. 3.9% of the sample lies in the top ten. According to the study, the label for this sample's time point signals: individuals recovered from natural SARS-CoV-2 infection. The sample here was peripheral blood, taken after recovery from COVID-19. These receptor sequences come from a human donor who had recovered from COVID-19.

The V call is TRBV15, the J call TRBJ1-4; D gene uncertain. This CDR3 is 15 amino acids long. The germline gives CDR1 LNHNV, CDR2 YYDKDF (reference sequence). The V end was cut by 0 bases, the J end by 8 bases, with 13 bases between. The CDR3 bases are TGTGCCACCAGCAGAGATACTCGGACGGGCGAAAAACTGTTTTTT. Protein product: CATSRDTRTGEKLFF. The variable domain in full, with the rest retrieved from reference TRBV15 and TRBJ1-4, is DAMVIQNPRYQVTQFGKPVTLSCSQTLNHNVMYWYQQKSSQAPKLLFHYYDKDFNNEADTPDNFQSRRPNTSFCFLDIRSPGLGDTAMYLCATSRDTRTGEKLFFGSGTQLSVL.

The chain recombines TRBV2 with TRBJ2-2; 8 nucleotides align to TRBD2. V dropped 4 bases and J dropped 4; count of bases not matched to a gene: 5. Germline V gene sequence: CDR1 SNHLY, CDR2 FYNNEI. The CDR3 runs to 15 residues. CDR3 region: CASSGGLAGTGELFF. CDR3 DNA sequence: TGTGCCAGCAGTGGTGGGCTAGCGGGCACCGGGGAGCTGTTTTTT.

This rearrangement joins TRBV11-3 to TRBJ2-3; maybe TRBD1 (5 bases). Germline V gives CDR1 SGHNT, CDR2 YENEEA. Trimming took off 5 bases at V and 4 bases at J, with 13 bases between the two ends. The CDR3 is made up of 14 amino acids. The CDR3 sequence: CASSPIGAPDTQYF. The CDR3 nucleotides read TGTGCCAGCAGCCCCATAGGGGCCCCAGATACGCAGTATTTT.

The chain joins TRBV5-1 to TRBJ2-3; a weak D match, TRBD1 (7 bases). The V and J ends lost 8 bases and 5 bases respectively, with 15 bases between them. Germline CDR1 is SGHRS and CDR2 is YFSETQ. CDR3 length: 13 amino acids. CDR3 in amino acids: CARLYQGGDTQYF. The DNA for the CDR3 is TGCGCCAGACTGTACCAGGGGGGAGATACGCAGTATTTT. Combining the CDR3 with reference TRBV5-1 and TRBJ2-3 gives the whole variable domain KAGVTQTPRYLIKTRGQQVTLSCSPISGHRSVSWYQQTPGQGLQFLFEYFSETQRNKGNFPGRFSGRQFSNSRSEMNVSTLELGDSALYLCARLYQGGDTQYFGPGTRLTVL.

The chain joins TRBV6-5 to TRBJ1-2; D is uncertain. This CDR3 has 15 amino acids. CDR1 and CDR2 from the germline V gene are MNHEY and SVGAGI. V gave up 6 bases and J gave up 4 bases, with 18 bases separating them. The CDR3 spells CASSPHEGFTYGYTF. The CDR3 nucleotides are TGTGCCAGCAGCCCCCATGAGGGATTTACCTATGGCTACACCTTC.

This clone showed up just a few times. This chain links TRBV7-9 with TRBJ1-2, with TRBD1 matching 7 bases. CDR3 length equals 15 residues. Trimming removed 3 bases from V and 5 bases from J; junction bases left unmatched: 9. CDR1 is SEHNR, CDR2 FQNEAQ, per germline (reference sequence). The CDR3 loop reads CASSLSVGTAYGYTF. The DNA of the CDR3 is TGTGCCAGCAGCTTGTCTGTCGGGACAGCTTATGGCTACACCTTC.

The chain combines TRBV11-3 with TRBJ2-2; 9 bases are a match to TRBD1. With V trimmed by 6 bases and J by 1 base, 9 bases remained unmatched. The germline V gene encodes CDR1 SGHNT and CDR2 YENEEA. CDR3 length: 17 residues. This CDR3 reads CASSIRGTGWNTGELFF. The CDR3 DNA reads TGTGCCAGCAGTATACGAGGGACAGGGTGGAACACCGGGGAGCTGTTTTTT.

The genes are TRBV2 and TRBJ1-1; D uncertain. Germline values: CDR1 SNHLY, CDR2 FYNNEI. There are 14 residues in the CDR3. Deletions cut 4 bases from V and 4 bases from J, with 13 bases between. CDR3 protein: CASSARERLTEAFF. CDR3 nucleotides: TGTGCCAGCAGTGCGAGGGAGCGTCTCACTGAAGCTTTCTTT.

This sequence joins TRBV5-1 and TRBJ1-5, with D unclear. Looked up from germline, CDR1 is SGHRS and CDR2 is YFSETQ. The CDR3 covers 15 residues. V lost 5 bases to trimming and J lost 7 bases, with 19 bases between them. This chain's CDR3 is CASRSGFEGGQPQHF. CDR3 coding DNA: TGCGCCAGCAGGTCAGGATTTGAGGGAGGCCAGCCCCAGCATTTT.

This clone was recorded once. The gene calls are TRBV5-1 and TRBJ2-4; D possibly uses TRBD1 or TRBD2 (5 bases each). The V end was cut by 2 bases, the J end by 0 bases, with 9 bases between. Germline V gives CDR1 SGHRS, CDR2 YFSETQ. This CDR3 spans 15 amino acids. This CDR3 is CASSFRDGAKNIQYF. The CDR3 DNA reads as TGCGCCAGCAGCTTCCGGGACGGAGCCAAAAACATTCAGTACTTC.

The chain recombines TRBV30 with TRBJ2-5; TRBD2 matches at 10 bases. Trimming at V came to 8 bases and at J to 0 bases, leaving 9 bases not matched to a gene. Germline values: CDR1 GTSNPN, CDR2 SVGIG (reference sequence). The CDR3 is 15 residues long. In nucleotides, the CDR3 is TGTGCCGGCCTCACACTAGCGGGGAACCAAGAGACCCAGTACTTC. It translates to CAGLTLAGNQETQYF.

The chain combines TRBV5-4 with TRBJ2-5; no definite D call. V lost 4 bases and J 2 bases, leaving 12 bases between the germline ends. Germline assignment: CDR1 SGHNT and CDR2 YYREEE (reference sequence). This CDR3 spans 14 amino acids. CDR3 amino acids: CASSIYSRQETQYF. The CDR3 bases are TGTGCCAGCAGCATATACAGTAGACAAGAGACCCAGTACTTC.

This rearrangement joins TRBV5-1 to TRBJ2-3; 10 bases map to TRBD2. The germline V gene has CDR1 SGHRS and CDR2 YFSETQ. After removal of 0 bases from V and 1 base from J, the junction contained 2 bases not matched to a gene. The CDR3 sequence is 16 residues long. The CDR3 loop reads CASSLDLAGGTDTQYF. For the CDR3, the DNA is TGCGCCAGCAGCTTGGATCTAGCGGGGGGCACAGATACGCAGTATTTT.

Concerning this clone: The sample has other DNA sequences that encode this CDR3 too. The rearrangement joins TRBV4-1 to TRBJ1-5, with D unclear. CDR1 is MGHRA, CDR2 YSYEKL, per germline. V was cut by 0 bases and J by 3 bases, with 9 bases left in between. The CDR3 sequence is 15 residues long. CDR3 protein: CASSQDSGSNQPQHF. The CDR3 DNA follows: TGCGCCAGCAGCCAAGATTCGGGTTCCAATCAGCCCCAGCATTTT.

The chain links TRBV9 to TRBJ2-1; 8 bases fit TRBD2. Trimming removed 2 bases from V and 2 bases from J; junction bases left unmatched: 12. Germline V gene lookup returns CDR1 SGDLS and CDR2 YYNGEE. This CDR3 comprises 18 residues. CDR3 nucleotides: TGTGCCAGCAGCGTTGGGCTAGCGGGCAAGTATACCTACAATGAGCAGTTCTTC. Residues: CASSVGLAGKYTYNEQFF.

The J gene is TRBJ1-6, the V gene TRBV29-1; 11 positions match TRBD1. Trimming took 6 bases from V and 9 from J; bases not matched to a gene: 7. Looked up from germline, CDR1 is SQVTM and CDR2 is ANQGSEA. This CDR3 has 14 amino acids. The CDR3 loop is CSVGQGAEGSPLHF. The CDR3 bases are TGCAGCGTCGGACAGGGGGCCGAGGGTTCACCCCTCCACTTT.

The rearrangement joins TRBV5-4 to TRBJ1-2; 9 bases are shared with TRBD1. In germline, CDR1 is SGHNT, CDR2 YYREEE (reference sequence). The ends lost 4 bases at V and 3 bases at J; junction bases unmatched: 4. The CDR3 totals 14 residues. CDR3 amino acids: CASSRQGEDYGYTF. Written as DNA, the CDR3 is TGTGCCAGCAGCCGACAGGGGGAAGACTATGGCTACACCTTC.

The chain is built from TRBV7-9 and TRBJ2-1, with a tentative D call TRBD2 (6 bases). This CDR3 has 13 amino acids. Trimming took 4 bases from V and 4 from J, leaving 8 bases between them. CDR1 and CDR2 (germline): SEHNR, FQNEAQ (reference sequence). The CDR3 is CASSSGLYNEQFF. The DNA of the CDR3 is TGTGCCAGCAGCTCGGGACTTTACAATGAGCAGTTCTTC.

In this sample, this clone turned up once. The chain combines TRBV25-1 with TRBJ1-6, with D unclear. Trimming took off 7 bases at V and 11 bases at J, with 12 bases between the two ends. Germline lookup yields CDR1 MGHDK and CDR2 SYGVNS. The CDR3 runs 12 residues. The chain's CDR3 is CASNLGIAPLHF. The CDR3 coding sequence is TGTGCCAGCAACCTTGGGATCGCACCCCTCCACTTT. Using reference TRBV25-1 and TRBJ1-6 for the parts outside the CDR3, the full variable domain is EADIYQTPRYLVIGTGKKITLECSQTMGHDKMYWYQQDPGMELHLIHYSYGVNSTEKGDLSSESTVSRIRTEHFPLTLESARPSHTSQYLCASNLGIAPLHFGNGTRLTVT.

The V call is TRBV7-9, the J call TRBJ1-5; D is ambiguous. V was shortened by 0 bases and J by 5 bases, with 2 bases between the two germline ends. This CDR3 has 12 residues. Germline CDR1 and CDR2: SEHNR and FQNEAQ (reference sequence). The CDR3 spells CASSLADQPQHF. DNA for the CDR3: TGTGCCAGCAGCTTAGCCGATCAGCCCCAGCATTTT. Full variable domain (remainder filled in from reference TRBV7-9 and TRBJ1-5): DTGVSQNPRHKITKRGQNVTFRCDPISEHNRLYWYRQTLGQGPEFLTYFQNEAQLEKSRLLSDRFSAERPKGSFSTLEIQRTEQGDSAMYLCASSLADQPQHFGDGTRLSIL.

The rearrangement joins TRBV7-6 to TRBJ1-4, with 8 bases that match TRBD1. The V segment lost 3 bases and the J segment 4 bases; nucleotides outside the gene matches: 1. Per the germline V gene, CDR1 is SGHVS and CDR2 is FNYEAQ. This CDR3 comprises 14 residues. CDR3 bases: TGTGCCAGCAGCTTCGGACAGGGTAATGAAAAACTGTTTTTT. As protein: CASSFGQGNEKLFF.

The V and J genes are TRBV9 and TRBJ2-3; 11 positions match TRBD2. The CDR3 contains 18 residues. The V segment lost 4 bases and the J segment 5 bases; nucleotides outside the gene matches: 15. The germline CDR1 and CDR2 sequences are SGDLS and YYNGEE. CDR3 in amino acids: CASSSSPGSGGAGDTQYF. CDR3 nucleotides: TGTGCCAGCAGCTCCTCCCCAGGTAGCGGGGGGGCGGGAGATACGCAGTATTTT.

The chain carries TRBV6-2 or TRBV6-3 and TRBJ1-2, with 9 bases identical to TRBD1. Germline V CDR1 and CDR2: MNHEY, SVGEGT. The J segment lost 8 bases and the V segment lost 1 base, leaving 8 bases of the junction unmatched. The CDR3 has 15 amino acids. DNA of the CDR3: TGTGCCAGCAGTTACTATTCTACAGGGGGCGAAGGCTACACCTTC. Its protein is CASSYYSTGGEGYTF.

This clone was observed a single time. V and J are TRBV5-4 and TRBJ2-1; D is ambiguous. Germline-derived CDR1 and CDR2 are SGHNT and YYREEE (reference sequence). The CDR3 runs to 13 residues. V was cut by 0 bases and J by 7 bases, with 8 bases left in between. This chain's CDR3 is CASSLAMENEQFF. DNA of the CDR3: TGTGCCAGCAGCTTGGCCATGGAGAATGAGCAGTTCTTC.

The table lists this clone with a count of one. The chain recombines TRBV6-6 with TRBJ1-2; 9 positions agree with TRBD1. CDR3 length equals 15 residues. The V and J ends lost 6 bases and 6 bases, in that order; junction bases with no gene match: 11. Germline V gives CDR1 MNHNY, CDR2 SVGAGI (reference sequence). CDR3 region: CASSFYARQGDGYTF. The CDR3 nucleotides are TGTGCCAGCAGCTTTTACGCCCGACAGGGGGATGGCTACACCTTC.

The genes are TRBV3-1 (or the pseudogene TRBV3-2) and TRBJ2-3, with D possibly TRBD1 on 5 matching bases. The V gene's germline CDR1 is LGHDT and CDR2 YNNKEL (reference sequence). With 6 bases removed from V and 0 bases from J, the gap between germline ends came to 13 bases. The CDR3 spans 15 residues. In DNA, the CDR3 is TGTGCCAGCAGTCACAGGTTCTCGAGCACAGATACGCAGTATTTT. This codes for CASSHRFSSTDTQYF.

The J gene is TRBJ2-7, the V gene TRBV10-1; D is ambiguous. This CDR3 is built from 13 residues. Germline CDR1 is WNHNN and CDR2 is SYGVQD (reference sequence). The V and J ends lost 1 base and 3 bases respectively, with 7 bases between them. In DNA, the CDR3 is TGCGCCAGCAGTGAGTACATCGACTACGAGCAGTACTTC. This codes for CASSEYIDYEQYF.

The chain joins TRBV6-5 to TRBJ1-2, with D unclear. The germline V and J ends were trimmed by 6 bases and 1 base, with 15 bases remaining between them. The CDR3 covers 15 residues. Germline V CDR1 and CDR2: MNHEY, SVGAGI. The DNA of the CDR3 is TGTGCCAGCAGACAAGGAGCCTACAGTAACTATGGCTACACCTTC. Translation gives CASRQGAYSNYGYTF.

The chain couples TRBV6-2 or TRBV6-3 to TRBJ2-1, with 15 nucleotides matching TRBD2. In germline, CDR1 is MNHEY, CDR2 SVGEGT. Losses at the gene ends were 2 bases for V and 5 bases for J; bases not matched to a gene: 7. This CDR3 comprises 18 residues. CDR3 protein: CASSYEGLAGGLNNEQFF. The CDR3 nucleotides read TGTGCCAGCAGTTACGAGGGACTAGCGGGGGGTTTAAACAATGAGCAGTTCTTC.

The chain joins TRBV7-8 to TRBJ2-3; D possibly matches TRBD1 or TRBD2 (5 bases each). The CDR3 contains 15 residues. V lost 2 bases and J lost 2, with 11 bases in between. In germline, CDR1 is SGHVS, CDR2 FQNEAQ. Here the CDR3 reads CASSLNGAFTDTQYF. The CDR3 nucleotides are TGTGCCAGCAGCTTAAACGGGGCCTTCACAGATACGCAGTATTTT. Drawing the rest from reference TRBV7-8 and TRBJ2-3, the complete variable domain is GAGVSQSPRYKVAKRGQDVALRCDPISGHVSLFWYQQALGQGPEFLTYFQNEAQLDKSGLPSDRFFAERPEGSVSTLKIQRTQQEDSAVYLCASSLNGAFTDTQYFGPGTRLTVL.

V gene TRBV3-1 (or the pseudogene TRBV3-2) combines with J gene TRBJ1-5, with TRBD1 matching 7 bases. Trimming cost V 0 bases and J 7 bases; bases outside gene matches: 6. Germline CDR1 is LGHDT and CDR2 is YNNKEL (reference sequence). This CDR3 comprises 15 residues. The CDR3 nucleotides are TGTGCCAGCAGCCAAGAGGGGACAGACCTCCAGCCCCAGCATTTT. The encoded protein is CASSQEGTDLQPQHF.

The count of this clone is one. The chain joins TRBV7-2 to TRBJ1-4; a weak D match, TRBD1 (5 bases). The ends were cut back, 0 bases at V and 8 bases at J, with 19 bases in the middle. The germline CDR1 and CDR2 sequences are SGHTA and FQGNSA. The length of the CDR3 is 17 residues. The CDR3 DNA sequence: TGTGCCAGCAGCTTAGCGCTTCGGGGCACCCCTAGAGAAAAACTGTTTTTT. This codes for CASSLALRGTPREKLFF.